These 20 T cell receptor beta chains share one sample of origin, sequenced in a study of shared clonotypes between healthy human individuals. The protocol was immunoSEQ multiplex PCR, while the TCRdb copy is restricted to in-frame clones and leaves out a portion. The sample lists around 330,000 clones; around 67% were seen once. The sample taken for sequencing was memory CD4+ T cells sorted from blood. The subset here: CD45RA-negative fraction. These receptors came from a young man in good health.

This clone was seen once. The V call is TRBV19, the J call TRBJ2-5, with D perhaps given as TRBD1 or TRBD2 (5 bases each). The germline CDR1 and CDR2 sequences are LNHDA and SQIVND (reference sequence). The V end was cut by 3 bases, the J end by 4 bases, with 9 bases between. This CDR3 region has 13 residues. CDR3 sequence: CASSISGTETQYF. CDR3 coding DNA: TGTGCCAGTAGTATCTCTGGGACAGAGACCCAGTACTTC.

In this sample, this clone turned up a few times. The CDR3 spells CASSVDQAKNIQYF. DNA for the CDR3: TGTGCCAGCAGTGTGGACCAAGCCAAAAACATTCAGTACTTC. The chain carries TRBV2 and TRBJ2-4; D remains unclear. V was trimmed by 4 bases and J by 0 bases, leaving 7 bases between them. CDR3 size: 14 residues. Looked up from germline, CDR1 is SNHLY and CDR2 is FYNNEI.

The V gene is TRBV5-8, the J gene TRBJ2-7, with TRBD1 matching over 10 bases. The trim removed 4 bases at V and 4 bases at J, leaving 8 bases unmatched. Per germline, CDR1 SGHTS and CDR2 YDEGEE. The CDR3 has 15 amino acids. The CDR3 is CASSHPGQGNYEQYF. The DNA of the CDR3 is TGTGCCAGCAGCCATCCGGGACAGGGGAATTACGAGCAGTACTTC. Variable domain in full (rest from reference TRBV5-8 and TRBJ2-7): EAGVTQSPTHLIKTRGQQATLRCSPISGHTSVYWYQQALGLGLQFLLWYDEGEERNRGNFPPRFSGRQFPNYSSELNVNALELEDSALYLCASSHPGQGNYEQYFGPGTRLTVT.

This chain connects TRBV29-1 to TRBJ2-5, with 8 bases matching TRBD2. Germline assignment: CDR1 SQVTM and CDR2 ANQGSEA. The CDR3 consists of 14 residues. V lost 3 bases, J lost 5 bases, and 8 bases stayed unmatched. The CDR3 sequence: CSVDYGGAGETQYF. The CDR3 DNA reads TGCAGCGTTGATTACGGGGGGGCCGGGGAGACCCAGTACTTC.

The rearrangement links TRBV5-5 to TRBJ2-5; 13 nucleotides agree with TRBD2. The CDR3 contains 16 residues. CDR1 and CDR2 (germline): SGHKS, YYEKEE (reference sequence). V trimming: 4 bases; J trimming: 5 bases; junction bases outside the gene matches: 8. CDR3 sequence (DNA): TGTGCCAGCAGCCTCTACCGGACTAGCGGGAGTGAGACCCAGTACTTC. It yields the protein CASSLYRTSGSETQYF.

The chain combines TRBV15 with TRBJ1-4; D uncertain. The CDR3 is 16 residues long. V dropped 1 base and J dropped 4 bases, with 13 bases sitting between them. Germline V gene lookup returns CDR1 LNHNV and CDR2 YYDKDF (reference sequence). CDR3 sequence (DNA): TGTGCCACCAGCAGAGCTCCGGGAGCAGATAATGAAAAACTGTTTTTT. This encodes CATSRAPGADNEKLFF.

The chain employs TRBV6-5 and TRBJ1-1; the D is unclear. This CDR3 has 11 residues. Germline lookup yields CDR1 MNHEY and CDR2 SVGAGI. V shed 6 bases and J shed 6 bases, with 8 bases lying between them. This CDR3 reads CASSQDAEAFF. For the CDR3, the DNA is TGTGCCAGCAGCCAGGACGCTGAAGCTTTCTTT.

The chain has TRBV5-1 and TRBJ2-3, with a tentative D call TRBD1 (6 bases). The V end lost 0 bases, the J end lost 4 bases, and 15 bases lay between the germline ends. The CDR3 sequence is 16 residues long. The germline CDR1 and CDR2 sequences are SGHRS and YFSETQ. CDR3 sequence: CASSLDSSRGADTQYF. Written as DNA, the CDR3 is TGCGCCAGCAGCTTGGATTCAAGCAGGGGCGCAGATACGCAGTATTTT.

The chain is built from TRBV28 and TRBJ2-5; possibly TRBD1 for D (7 bases). CDR3 length: 14 residues. Germline values: CDR1 MDHEN, CDR2 SYDVKM. V shed 6 bases and J shed 2 bases, with 13 bases lying between them. The CDR3 sequence is CASRTPGGQETQYF. The DNA of the CDR3 is TGTGCCAGCAGGACCCCAGGGGGGCAAGAGACCCAGTACTTC.

In the case of this clone: Being one base from a much bigger clone, this may be a read error. Distinct nucleotide sequences in the sample also encode this CDR3. The J gene is TRBJ2-1, the V gene TRBV25-1, with D possibly being TRBD2 (5 bases). Trimming removed 3 bases from V and 7 bases from J, with 16 bases in between. The germline gives CDR1 MGHDK, CDR2 SYGVNS. The CDR3 loop spans 15 amino acids. The CDR3 nucleotides read TGTGCCAGCAGTGAGCCGGGATTAGCTCAAAATGAGCAGTTCTTC. Its protein product is CASSEPGLAQNEQFF. The complete variable domain, with remaining parts taken from reference TRBV25-1 and TRBJ2-1, reads EADIYQTPRYLVIGTGKKITLECSQTMGHDKMYWYQQDPGMELHLIHYSYGVNSTEKGDLSSESTVSRIRTEHFPLTLESARPSHTSQYLCASSEPGLAQNEQFFGPGTRLTVL.

This chain connects TRBV27 to TRBJ1-1; D not resolved. Trimming cost V 4 bases and J 3 bases, with 12 bases left between them. The CDR3 totals 14 residues. Germline CDR1 MNHEY, CDR2 SMNVEV (reference sequence). CDR3 amino acids: CASSSRAADTEAFF. CDR3 DNA: TGTGCCAGCAGTTCCCGGGCAGCCGACACTGAAGCTTTCTTT.

The chain combines TRBV2 with TRBJ2-5; maybe TRBD2 (6 bases). The ends were cut back, 6 bases at V and 4 bases at J, with 12 bases in the middle. The germline V gene has CDR1 SNHLY and CDR2 FYNNEI. The CDR3 loop spans 13 amino acids. CDR3 protein: CASSSNGRETQYF. In DNA form, the CDR3 reads TGTGCCAGCAGCTCTAACGGGAGAGAGACCCAGTACTTC.

This clone came up a few times. The chain links TRBV15 to TRBJ1-3; D uncertain. Germline assignment: CDR1 LNHNV and CDR2 YYDKDF (reference sequence). The CDR3 sequence is 17 residues long. V was cut by 2 bases and J by 0 bases, with 14 bases left in between. For the CDR3, the DNA is TGTGCCACCAGCAGATCCCTTACACCGAGCTCTGGAAACACCATATATTTT. Its translation is CATSRSLTPSSGNTIYF.

The chain uses TRBV10-3 and TRBJ1-2; D ambiguous. Germline lookup yields CDR1 ENHRY and CDR2 SYGVKD. The CDR3 totals 12 residues. V dropped 8 bases and J dropped 7 bases, with 14 bases sitting between them. The CDR3 nucleotides are TGTGCCATCGACTGGGGAAGCGGTGGCTACACCTTC. Encoded protein: CAIDWGSGGYTF.

This clone was seen only once. The CDR3 DNA reads TGTGCCAGCAGAACTAGCGGGAGTACCTACGAGCAGTACTTC. Its protein product is CASRTSGSTYEQYF. The J gene is TRBJ2-7, the V gene TRBV28; 11 bases match TRBD2. Trimming took 6 bases from V and 2 from J; bases not matched to a gene: 3. CDR1 is MDHEN, CDR2 SYDVKM, per germline. The CDR3 has 14 amino acids. The variable domain in full, completed from reference TRBV28 and TRBJ2-7, reads DVKVTQSSRYLVKRTGEKVFLECVQDMDHENMFWYRQDPGLGLRLIYFSYDVKMKEKGDIPEGYSVSREKKERFSLILESASTNQTSMYLCASRTSGSTYEQYFGPGTRLTVT.

The genes are TRBV28 and TRBJ2-1, with 9 bases that match TRBD1. The V and J ends lost 4 bases and 0 bases, in that order; junction bases with no gene match: 10. The CDR3 is made up of 18 amino acids. Germline-derived CDR1 and CDR2 are MDHEN and SYDVKM. The CDR3 reads CASSSDRGRSSSYNEQFF. As DNA, the CDR3 is TGTGCCAGCAGTTCGGACAGGGGCCGCTCAAGCTCCTACAATGAGCAGTTCTTC. The whole variable domain, remainder taken from reference TRBV28 and TRBJ2-1, is DVKVTQSSRYLVKRTGEKVFLECVQDMDHENMFWYRQDPGLGLRLIYFSYDVKMKEKGDIPEGYSVSREKKERFSLILESASTNQTSMYLCASSSDRGRSSSYNEQFFGPGTRLTVL.

V gene TRBV18 combines with J gene TRBJ2-7, with D unclear. Trimming pared 6 bases from V and 0 bases from J, leaving 15 bases between. This CDR3 has 15 residues. Germline V lookup: CDR1 KGHSH, CDR2 LQKENI. The CDR3 DNA is TGTGCCAGCTCCCCCGTCCTGGTGGTCTCCTACGAGCAGTACTTC. This sequence encodes CASSPVLVVSYEQYF.

This chain links TRBV7-9 with TRBJ2-1; 14 nucleotides align to TRBD2. Germline V gene sequence: CDR1 SEHNR, CDR2 FQNEAQ (reference sequence). J was trimmed by 5 bases and V by 1 base; bases with no gene match: 4. The CDR3 is 17 amino acids. The CDR3 loop is CASSLGLGLAGDNEQFF. The CDR3 coding sequence is TGTGCCAGCAGCTTAGGTTTGGGACTAGCGGGAGACAATGAGCAGTTCTTC. Full variable domain (remainder filled in from reference TRBV7-9 and TRBJ2-1): DTGVSQNPRHKITKRGQNVTFRCDPISEHNRLYWYRQTLGQGPEFLTYFQNEAQLEKSRLLSDRFSAERPKGSFSTLEIQRTEQGDSAMYLCASSLGLGLAGDNEQFFGPGTRLTVL.

This clone was counted a few times. This rearrangement joins TRBV11-3 to TRBJ2-1; 11 bases agree with TRBD2. Germline V gene data show CDR1 as SGHNT and CDR2 as YENEEA. Losses at the gene ends were 6 bases for V and 4 bases for J; bases not matched to a gene: 11. The CDR3 length is 17 residues. Written as DNA, the CDR3 is TGTGCCAGCAGATCAGAGGGGACTAGCGGAACGTACAATGAGCAGTTCTTC. Translated: CASRSEGTSGTYNEQFF. The whole variable domain, filled in from reference TRBV11-3 and TRBJ2-1, reads EAGVVQSPRYKIIEKKQPVAFWCNPISGHNTLYWYLQNLGQGPELLIRYENEEAVDDSQLPKDRFSAERLKGVDSTLKIQPAELGDSAVYLCASRSEGTSGTYNEQFFGPGTRLTVL.

A few counts support this clone. This chain links TRBV5-3 with TRBJ2-3, with 9 bases matching TRBD2. TRBV5-3 is annotated as an ORF whose role is uncertain. There are 16 residues in the CDR3. V shed 4 bases and J 5 bases; nucleotides not matched to a gene: 11. The CDR3 region has the DNA TGTGCCAGAAGCAAAAGACTAGCGGCCTTGTTAGATACGCAGTATTTT. Amino acids: CARSKRLAALLDTQYF.